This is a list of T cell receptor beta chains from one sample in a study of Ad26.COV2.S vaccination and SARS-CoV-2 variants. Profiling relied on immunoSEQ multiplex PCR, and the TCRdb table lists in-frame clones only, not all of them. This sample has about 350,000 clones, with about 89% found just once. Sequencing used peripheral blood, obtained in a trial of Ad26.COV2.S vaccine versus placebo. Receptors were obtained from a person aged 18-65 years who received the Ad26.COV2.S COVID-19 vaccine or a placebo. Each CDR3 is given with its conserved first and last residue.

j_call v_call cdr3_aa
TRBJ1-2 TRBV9 CASSAGGRNYGYTF
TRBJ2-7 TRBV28 CASSLPDRGSEQYF
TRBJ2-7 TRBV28 CASSLSLGDYEQYF
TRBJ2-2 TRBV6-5 CASRPHGVGELFF
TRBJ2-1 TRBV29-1 CSVGGTGYGEQFF
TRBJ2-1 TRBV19 CASSALPGQVNNEQFF
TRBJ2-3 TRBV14 CASSYWITGTDTQYF
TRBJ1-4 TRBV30 CAWSPSGTGTKNEKLFF
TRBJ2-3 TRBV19 CASSNTGTGGAGQYF
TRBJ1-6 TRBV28 CASMSLTGSGSPLHF
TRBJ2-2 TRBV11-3 CASSLKAGELFF
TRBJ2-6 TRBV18 CASSPFPGAYSGANVLTF
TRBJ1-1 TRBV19 CASSVQGAGNTEAFF
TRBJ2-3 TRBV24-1 CATSDWSSADTQYF
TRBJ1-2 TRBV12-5 CASGGQGVGGYTF
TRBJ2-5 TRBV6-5 CASKPGPGMETQYF
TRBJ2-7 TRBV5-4 CASSLGGRFHEQYF
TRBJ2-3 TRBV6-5 CASSSFGGPTDTQYF
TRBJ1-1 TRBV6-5 CASSYRSSITAEAFF
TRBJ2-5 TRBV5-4 CASSPGTGVGQETQYF
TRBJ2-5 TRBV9 CASSIGTGANQETQYF
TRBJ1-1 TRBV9 CASSVEPGTEAFF
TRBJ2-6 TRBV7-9 CASSLAAPGGTGANVLTF
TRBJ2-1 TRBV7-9 CASSVSGRMDEQFF
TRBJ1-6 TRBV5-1 CASSLGGDNSPLHF
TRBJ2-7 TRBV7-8 CASTSTGQGSSYEQYF
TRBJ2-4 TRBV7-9 CASSLGGREAKNIQYF
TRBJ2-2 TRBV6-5 CASRGQGGGELFF
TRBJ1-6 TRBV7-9 CASSLQANSPLHF
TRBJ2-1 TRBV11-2 CASSPFRENNEQFF
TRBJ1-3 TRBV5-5 CASSLERVSGNTIYF
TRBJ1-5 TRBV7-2 CASSVVPGLNQPQHF
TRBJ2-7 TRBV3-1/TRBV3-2 CASSQGSGGPTYEQYF
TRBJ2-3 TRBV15 CATSREPSGSGTSTDTQYF
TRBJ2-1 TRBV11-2 CASSNRVGGSPSNEQFF
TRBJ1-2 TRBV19 CATWLGTGTNYGYTF
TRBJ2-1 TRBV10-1 CASSERANNEQFF
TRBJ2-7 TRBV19 CASSIADSYEQYF
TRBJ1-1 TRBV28 CASSFGEEAFF
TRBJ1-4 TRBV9 CASSVDVGEKLFF
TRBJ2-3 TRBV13 CASSLRLWTSGTQGDTQYF
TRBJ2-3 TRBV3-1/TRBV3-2 CASSPSGSEDTQYF
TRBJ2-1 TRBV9 CASSVSPATYNEQFF
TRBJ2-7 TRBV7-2 CASSLEGDIAYEQYF
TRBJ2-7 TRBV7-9 CASSLYPFSGMFHEQYF
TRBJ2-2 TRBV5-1 CASSLLTGDTGELFF